This is a list of T cell receptor beta chains from one sample in a study of blood T cell repertoires in COVID-19. Measured with immunoSEQ multiplex PCR; TCRdb has only the in-frame clones, and not every one. The profile covers 310,000 or so clones, with around nine tenths appearing a single time and around 11% taken by the ten largest. Sequenced input: peripheral blood. Receptors originate from a woman in her twenties or thirties with COVID-19, enrolled during active disease. Each CDR3 is given with its conserved first and last residue. D genes are given only for firm matches. Expanded clones are given a class, and other clones once, few, many or no size at all.

j_gene: TRBJ1-2; d_gene: .; v_gene: TRBV7-8; abundance: .; CDR3nt: TGTGCCAGCAGCTTAGTTGCGGGCGGATACTATGGCTACACCTTC; CDR3aa: CASSLVAGGYYGYTF
j_gene: TRBJ1-1; d_gene: .; v_gene: TRBV4-2; abundance: .; CDR3nt: TGTGCCAGCAGCGCGGCGGACAGGAACACTGAAGCTTTCTTT; CDR3aa: CASSAADRNTEAFF
j_gene: TRBJ2-3; d_gene: TRBD2; v_gene: TRBV2; abundance: once; CDR3nt: TGTGCCAGCAGTCTAGTCGGGAGGGCCATAGATACGCAGTATTTT; CDR3aa: CASSLVGRAIDTQYF
j_gene: TRBJ2-7; d_gene: .; v_gene: TRBV27; abundance: .; CDR3nt: TGTGCCAGCAGCCGACCGGACAGCTACGAGCAGTACTTC; CDR3aa: CASSRPDSYEQYF
j_gene: TRBJ1-3; d_gene: .; v_gene: TRBV4-1; abundance: .; CDR3nt: TGCGCCAGCAGCCAAGATGAGGGGGCTGGAAACACCATATATTTT; CDR3aa: CASSQDEGAGNTIYF
j_gene: TRBJ2-5; d_gene: TRBD2; v_gene: TRBV14; abundance: .; CDR3nt: TGTGCCAGCAGCCAAGATCCCGGACTAGCGGGAGTTAGGGAAGAGACCCAGTACTTC; CDR3aa: CASSQDPGLAGVREETQYF
j_gene: TRBJ2-6; d_gene: .; v_gene: TRBV19; abundance: .; CDR3nt: TGTGCCAGTACCCCCAAAGCCGTCTCTGGGGCCAACGTCCTGACTTTC; CDR3aa: CASTPKAVSGANVLTF
j_gene: TRBJ1-1; d_gene: TRBD1; v_gene: TRBV25-1; abundance: few; CDR3nt: TGTGCCAGCAGCTCAAACAGGGGGGACACTGAAGCTTTCTTT; CDR3aa: CASSSNRGDTEAFF
j_gene: TRBJ2-7; d_gene: TRBD2; v_gene: TRBV11-2; abundance: few; CDR3nt: TGTGCCAGCAGCTTCGGGACTAGTCTCGAGCAGTACTTC; CDR3aa: CASSFGTSLEQYF
j_gene: TRBJ2-7; d_gene: TRBD2; v_gene: TRBV5-4; abundance: once; CDR3nt: TGTGCCAGCAGCCCGGGGGGTACAAGCTCCTACGAGCAGTACTTC; CDR3aa: CASSPGGTSSYEQYF
j_gene: TRBJ1-1; d_gene: .; v_gene: TRBV4-2; abundance: .; CDR3nt: TGTGCCAGCAGCCAAGATCTGGGGAGGGGCTCGGCTGAAGCTTTCTTT; CDR3aa: CASSQDLGRGSAEAFF
j_gene: TRBJ1-1; d_gene: .; v_gene: TRBV28; abundance: .; CDR3nt: TGTGCCAGCAGTACAACAGTTTTTCGAGCTTTCTTT; CDR3aa: CASSTTVFRAFF
j_gene: TRBJ1-2; d_gene: .; v_gene: TRBV10-1; abundance: .; CDR3nt: TGCGCCAGCAGTGACACCGGCTATGGCTACACCTTC; CDR3aa: CASSDTGYGYTF
j_gene: TRBJ2-2; d_gene: .; v_gene: TRBV28; abundance: .; CDR3nt: TGTGCCAGCAGTTTAACAGGGGGGGGCACCGGGGAGCTGTTTTTT; CDR3aa: CASSLTGGGTGELFF
j_gene: TRBJ2-7; d_gene: .; v_gene: TRBV2; abundance: .; CDR3nt: TGTGCCAGCAGTGAATACAGGGCCGGCTACGAGCAGTACTTC; CDR3aa: CASSEYRAGYEQYF
j_gene: TRBJ1-5; d_gene: .; v_gene: TRBV4-1; abundance: .; CDR3nt: TGCGCCAGCAGCCCCCCGGGGGGCAATCAGCCCCAGCATTTT; CDR3aa: CASSPPGGNQPQHF
j_gene: TRBJ2-7; d_gene: TRBD2; v_gene: TRBV2; abundance: .; CDR3nt: TGTGCCAGCAGTCCCAACCCGGGACTAGCGCCTCGGGGGCTCTCGAGCGAGCAGTACTTC; CDR3aa: CASSPNPGLAPRGLSSEQYF
j_gene: TRBJ2-7; d_gene: .; v_gene: TRBV28; abundance: .; CDR3nt: TGTGCCAGCAGTTTAGTATCAGGAGGGAGCCCCCACGAGCAGTACTTC; CDR3aa: CASSLVSGGSPHEQYF
j_gene: TRBJ2-3; d_gene: TRBD2; v_gene: TRBV7-3; abundance: .; CDR3nt: TGTGCCAGCAGCGACCAAACCGGGACTAGCGGCACAGATACGCAGTATTTT; CDR3aa: CASSDQTGTSGTDTQYF
j_gene: TRBJ1-2; d_gene: .; v_gene: TRBV5-4; abundance: many; CDR3nt: TGTGCCAGCAGTTTCCCCCAGGGGGGCTACACCTTC; CDR3aa: CASSFPQGGYTF
j_gene: TRBJ2-7; d_gene: TRBD2; v_gene: TRBV4-1; abundance: .; CDR3nt: TGCGCCAGCAGCCAAGATGAGGTAGCGGGACTGGGCTACGAGCAGTACTTC; CDR3aa: CASSQDEVAGLGYEQYF
j_gene: TRBJ2-7; d_gene: .; v_gene: TRBV6-5; abundance: .; CDR3nt: TGTGCCAGCAGTTACTCGAGGTTCGCGGTCTTTGTCGAGCAGTACTTC; CDR3aa: CASSYSRFAVFVEQYF
j_gene: TRBJ1-1; d_gene: TRBD1; v_gene: TRBV18; abundance: .; CDR3nt: TGTGCCAGCTCACCTCAGGGACAGCCCAACACTGAAGCTTTCTTT; CDR3aa: CASSPQGQPNTEAFF
j_gene: TRBJ2-1; d_gene: TRBD1; v_gene: TRBV5-6; abundance: once; CDR3nt: TGTGCCAGCAGCTTCCCGGGACAGTACAATGAGCAGTTCTTC; CDR3aa: CASSFPGQYNEQFF
j_gene: TRBJ1-2; d_gene: TRBD1; v_gene: TRBV5-1; abundance: .; CDR3nt: TGCGCCAGCAGGTACGGACAGGGGGACTATGGCTACACCTTC; CDR3aa: CASRYGQGDYGYTF
j_gene: TRBJ1-1; d_gene: .; v_gene: TRBV28; abundance: .; CDR3nt: TGTGCCAGCAGTTTCGGTCAACTAGGAGCTTTCTTT; CDR3aa: CASSFGQLGAFF
j_gene: TRBJ1-5; d_gene: TRBD1; v_gene: TRBV28; abundance: .; CDR3nt: TGTGCCAGCAGTATTTACATGGGACAGGGAGTAAATCAGCCCCAGCATTTT; CDR3aa: CASSIYMGQGVNQPQHF
j_gene: TRBJ1-3; d_gene: TRBD1; v_gene: TRBV5-1; abundance: .; CDR3nt: TGCGCCAGCAGCTTAGCGGGACAGGGATTCTCTGGAAACACCATATATTTT; CDR3aa: CASSLAGQGFSGNTIYF
j_gene: TRBJ2-1; d_gene: .; v_gene: TRBV19; abundance: .; CDR3nt: TGTGCCAGTAGTATTAGTAATTTACCAACCAATGAGCAGTTCTTC; CDR3aa: CASSISNLPTNEQFF
j_gene: TRBJ2-1; d_gene: TRBD2; v_gene: TRBV6-6; abundance: .; CDR3nt: TGTGCCAGCAGTGGGAGACTAGCGGGAGACTACAATGAGCAGTTCTTC; CDR3aa: CASSGRLAGDYNEQFF
j_gene: TRBJ2-1; d_gene: TRBD2; v_gene: TRBV29-1; abundance: .; CDR3nt: TGCAGCGTTGAAGAGTCGACTAGCGGGTTTTACAATGAGCAGTTCTTC; CDR3aa: CSVEESTSGFYNEQFF
j_gene: TRBJ2-1; d_gene: .; v_gene: TRBV3-1/TRBV3-2; abundance: .; CDR3nt: TGTGCCAGCAGCCACAGGGGCTACAATGAGCAGTTCTTC; CDR3aa: CASSHRGYNEQFF
j_gene: TRBJ1-1; d_gene: .; v_gene: TRBV20-1; abundance: .; CDR3nt: TGCAGTGCTAGAAGGGGGATTGAAGCTTTCTTT; CDR3aa: CSARRGIEAFF
j_gene: TRBJ1-2; d_gene: .; v_gene: TRBV10-2; abundance: .; CDR3nt: TGCGCCAGCAGTGAGTCCCCCCTATGGGGGGAGAACTATGGCTACACCTTC; CDR3aa: CASSESPLWGENYGYTF
j_gene: TRBJ2-5; d_gene: TRBD1; v_gene: TRBV28; abundance: .; CDR3nt: TGTGCCAGCAGTTTTTACAGGGGCCACCAAGAGACCCAGTACTTC; CDR3aa: CASSFYRGHQETQYF
j_gene: TRBJ1-1; d_gene: .; v_gene: TRBV28; abundance: .; CDR3nt: TGTGCAACTAGACGGTATCGGAACACTGAAGCTTTCTTT; CDR3aa: CATRRYRNTEAFF
j_gene: TRBJ2-5; d_gene: .; v_gene: TRBV3-1/TRBV3-2; abundance: .; CDR3nt: TGTGCCAGCAGCCCTAGAGGGTACGGAGAGACCCAGTACTTC; CDR3aa: CASSPRGYGETQYF
j_gene: TRBJ2-7; d_gene: TRBD1; v_gene: TRBV2; abundance: .; CDR3nt: TGTGCCACTAAGGGGGCCACCTACGAGCAGTACTTC; CDR3aa: CATKGATYEQYF
j_gene: TRBJ2-7; d_gene: .; v_gene: TRBV5-1; abundance: .; CDR3nt: TGCGCCAGCAGCTCGGGGGACGGAACCTACGGGCAGTACTTC; CDR3aa: CASSSGDGTYGQYF
j_gene: TRBJ2-5; d_gene: .; v_gene: TRBV7-9; abundance: .; CDR3nt: TGTGCCAGCAGCTTACTATCAGGGGCTGGGGAGACCCAGTACTTC; CDR3aa: CASSLLSGAGETQYF
j_gene: TRBJ2-1; d_gene: .; v_gene: TRBV25-1; abundance: once; CDR3nt: TGTGCCAGCAGTGGTTCCACAGGGACGACCTACAATGAGCAGTTCTTC; CDR3aa: CASSGSTGTTYNEQFF
j_gene: TRBJ1-4; d_gene: .; v_gene: TRBV7-9; abundance: few; CDR3nt: TGTGCCAGCAGCTTAGGGGGGCATGAAAAACTGTTTTTT; CDR3aa: CASSLGGHEKLFF
j_gene: TRBJ2-7; d_gene: TRBD1; v_gene: TRBV19; abundance: .; CDR3nt: TGTGCCAGTAGTGCCTCCGGGACAGGGTTCTACGAGCAGTACTTC; CDR3aa: CASSASGTGFYEQYF
j_gene: TRBJ2-6; d_gene: .; v_gene: TRBV6-5; abundance: .; CDR3nt: TGTGCCAGCGAAGGGGCTAGCTCTGGGGCCAACGTCCTGACTTTC; CDR3aa: CASEGASSGANVLTF
j_gene: TRBJ2-2; d_gene: TRBD1; v_gene: TRBV24-1; abundance: .; CDR3nt: TGTGCCACCGGGACAGGGAGGGTAAACACCGGGGAGCTGTTTTTT; CDR3aa: CATGTGRVNTGELFF
j_gene: TRBJ2-7; d_gene: .; v_gene: TRBV21-1; abundance: .; CDR3nt: TGTGCCAGCAGAAAAGGCGAGAACGAGCAGTACTTC; CDR3aa: CASRKGENEQYF
j_gene: TRBJ1-2; d_gene: .; v_gene: TRBV19; abundance: .; CDR3nt: TGTGCCAGTAGTGCGATAATAGCTAACTATGGCTACACCTTC; CDR3aa: CASSAIIANYGYTF
j_gene: TRBJ2-3; d_gene: TRBD2; v_gene: TRBV5-4; abundance: .; CDR3nt: TGTGCCAGCAGTGGAGGGCCGGGAGGGGTCACAGATACGCAGTATTTT; CDR3aa: CASSGGPGGVTDTQYF
j_gene: TRBJ2-1; d_gene: TRBD2; v_gene: TRBV9; abundance: .; CDR3nt: TGTGCCAGCAGCGGGACTAGCGGTTACAATGAGCAGTTCTTC; CDR3aa: CASSGTSGYNEQFF
j_gene: TRBJ2-7; d_gene: .; v_gene: TRBV7-9; abundance: .; CDR3nt: TGTGCCAGCAGCTTTGAGGGCTCCTACGAGCAGTACTTC; CDR3aa: CASSFEGSYEQYF
j_gene: TRBJ2-5; d_gene: TRBD2; v_gene: TRBV14; abundance: .; CDR3nt: TGTGCCAGCAGTCAACTAGCGGGAGTGAGCCAAGAGACCCAGTACTTC; CDR3aa: CASSQLAGVSQETQYF
j_gene: TRBJ1-1; d_gene: .; v_gene: TRBV7-3; abundance: .; CDR3nt: TGTGCCAGCAGCTTAACACCCTCGGCTGAAGCTTTCTTT; CDR3aa: CASSLTPSAEAFF